Here is one T cell receptor beta chain with its context. What it binds is not known. The CDR3 totals 13 residues. The germline V and J ends were trimmed by 4 bases and 9 bases, with 13 bases remaining between them. Per the germline V gene, CDR1 is LGHNA and CDR2 is YNFKEQ. This entry is derived from a study of T-cell memory formation after mild COVID-19. Background on the study: TCR clusters were mostly donor specific.

TCRdb fed the 5' RACE reads into MiXCR, producing one record per CDR3 protein. This table has 250,000 to 350,000 distinct CDR3 sequences, about a sixth appearing once. General study points: Clones contracting across day 15 to 85 had a balanced CD4/CD8 profile; later expanding clones leaned CD4+. Of the contracting clones, CD4+ ones lay mainly in CM and EM, and CD8+ ones in EMRA. The appearance of some responding clones in pre-infection memory suggested that cross-reactive memory joined.

The sequencing input was PBMCs or a T cell subset sorted from them (not recorded which). This sequence joins TRBV4-2 and TRBJ2-1; D possibly corresponds to TRBD2 (7 bases). This receptor was obtained from a man between 18 and 29 years old who had mild COVID-19 (a few samples of this study predate the infection). Cell type and time point are not known. The CDR3 region has the DNA TGTGCCAGCAGCCCCGTGGGGGGGGCTGAGCAGTTCTTC. It encodes CASSPVGGAEQFF.